The 2 T cell receptor beta chains below come from one sample, sequenced in a study of cytomegalovirus exposure and HLA in healthy donors. PCR employed 60 Vbeta and 13 Jbeta primers. The assay was immunoSEQ multiplex PCR, and TCRdb's table has in-frame clones only and misses some. The specimen's table records under 200,000 clones. Sequencing was performed on PBMCs. These receptors were taken from a man aged 25-45 years in good health and CMV-seronegative.

The J gene is TRBJ1-2, the V gene TRBV19; the match to TRBD1 covers 8 bases. CDR3 length: 15 residues. The junction had 8 bases not matched to a gene; V was cut back by 0 bases and J by 8 bases. Looked up from germline, CDR1 is LNHDA and CDR2 is SQIVND (reference sequence). Here the CDR3 DNA reads TGTGCCAGTAGTATAGAGCGGACAGGGAGTCGAGGCTACACCTTC. This encodes CASSIERTGSRGYTF.

This chain links TRBV19 with TRBJ1-4, with 7 bases identical to TRBD1. The CDR3 is 14 amino acids. Germline V gene data show CDR1 as LNHDA and CDR2 as SQIVND (reference sequence). J lost 10 bases, V lost 4 bases, and 9 bases had no gene match. Here the CDR3 DNA reads TGTGCCAGTAGTACCCCTACGACAGGGCGAAAACTGTTTTTT. It yields the protein CASSTPTTGRKLFF.